Following are 29 T cell receptor beta chains from one sample sequenced in a study of blood T cells in healthy people across ages. Sample-barcoded 5' priming and a J-beta primer mix drove a second PCR of 7 to 11 cycles. TCRdb passed the 5' RACE reads through MiXCR, listing each CDR3 protein once. Of about 1.1 million distinct CDR3 sequences detected, around two fifths appear once; the ten largest clones hold around 13%. The sequencing sample was made of blood. The receptors come from a man aged 18-30 years in good health.

This clonotype was seen a single time. This chain joins TRBV29-1 and TRBJ2-3; no firm D call. The V gene lost 7 bases and the J gene lost 5 bases, with 16 bases spanning the gap. CDR3 size: 13 residues. CDR1 SQVTM and CDR2 ANQGSEA come from the germline V gene. DNA for the CDR3: TGCAGCGCTGACATAGGGCACGGAGATACGCAGTATTTT. This translates into CSADIGHGDTQYF.

V and J are TRBV15 and TRBJ1-1, with D possibly being TRBD1 (6 bases). CDR3 size: 14 residues. The germline CDR1 and CDR2 sequences are LNHNV and YYDKDF (reference sequence). V was clipped by 4 bases and J by 6 bases, with 15 bases between them. This chain's CDR3 is CATSNRGGRAEAFF. CDR3 sequence (DNA): TGTGCCACCAGCAATAGAGGGGGGAGGGCTGAAGCTTTCTTT.

The rearrangement joins TRBV7-9 to TRBJ2-3, with D perhaps matching TRBD1 or TRBD2 (5 bases each). V lost 5 bases and J lost 0, with 15 bases in between. Germline CDR1 SEHNR, CDR2 FQNEAQ (reference sequence). The CDR3 consists of 16 residues. The CDR3 protein is CASSISGTASTDTQYF. The CDR3 DNA reads as TGTGCCAGCAGCATATCCGGGACCGCGAGCACAGATACGCAGTATTTT.

The V gene is TRBV7-9, the J gene TRBJ2-7; D remains unclear. The V end lost 1 base, the J end lost 2 bases, and 12 bases lay between the germline ends. CDR3 length equals 15 residues. Per the germline V gene, CDR1 is SEHNR and CDR2 is FQNEAQ (reference sequence). The CDR3 nucleotides are TGTGCCAGCAGCTTAGGTCCCCGTACTACCTACGAGCAGTACTTC. This sequence encodes CASSLGPRTTYEQYF.

The chain couples TRBV20-1 to TRBJ1-5; TRBD1 might be the D (6 bases). The CDR3 loop spans 17 amino acids. Trimming pared 1 base from V and 3 bases from J, leaving 19 bases between. Per germline, CDR1 DFQATT and CDR2 SNEGSKA (reference sequence). The CDR3 sequence is CSARAPLTGYINQPQHF. In nucleotides, the CDR3 is TGCAGTGCTAGAGCCCCCCTGACAGGATACATCAATCAGCCCCAGCATTTT.

The V and J genes are TRBV5-1 and TRBJ2-1, with D unclear. The length of the CDR3 is 11 residues. Germline CDR1 reads SGHRS; CDR2 reads YFSETQ. V was clipped by 0 bases and J by 10 bases, with 5 bases between them. CDR3 region: CASSLEMEQFF. CDR3 in DNA: TGCGCCAGCAGCTTGGAGATGGAGCAGTTCTTC. The whole variable domain, remainder taken from reference TRBV5-1 and TRBJ2-1, is KAGVTQTPRYLIKTRGQQVTLSCSPISGHRSVSWYQQTPGQGLQFLFEYFSETQRNKGNFPGRFSGRQFSNSRSEMNVSTLELGDSALYLCASSLEMEQFFGPGTRLTVL.

The rearrangement joins TRBV7-9 to TRBJ2-3, with D perhaps TRBD1 (6 bases). The CDR3 spans 16 residues. The V gene's germline CDR1 is SEHNR and CDR2 FQNEAQ (reference sequence). The V end was cut by 1 base, the J end by 4 bases, with 15 bases between. The CDR3 bases are TGTGCCAGCAGCTTAGAAGGGACACTATCTTCAGATACGCAGTATTTT. It codes for CASSLEGTLSSDTQYF.

This chain connects TRBV27 to TRBJ1-6; the D is unclear. V was shortened by 5 bases and J by 9 bases, with 20 bases between the two germline ends. Germline CDR1 MNHEY, CDR2 SMNVEV (reference sequence). This CDR3 spans 16 amino acids. The CDR3: CASSDYRYGVGSPLHF. CDR3 nucleotides: TGTGCCAGCAGTGACTACCGATATGGAGTGGGTTCACCCCTCCACTTT.

This clonotype was picked up a small number of times. In nucleotides, the CDR3 is TGTGCCAGCAGTGAAATGAGGACAGATACGCAGTATTTT. It is translated as CASSEMRTDTQYF. The rearrangement joins TRBV2 to TRBJ2-3; D gene uncertain. The V gene's germline CDR1 is SNHLY and CDR2 FYNNEI. Trimming pared 2 bases from V and 3 bases from J, leaving 6 bases between. The CDR3 is 13 residues long.

The chain employs TRBV19 and TRBJ2-3, with 12 bases identical to TRBD2. V gave up 3 bases and J gave up 6 bases; unmatched junction bases: 4. The CDR3 extends over 15 amino acids. From germline, CDR1 is LNHDA and CDR2 SQIVND (reference sequence). Here the CDR3 reads CASSIRLAGADTQYF. In DNA, the CDR3 is TGTGCCAGTAGTATCCGACTAGCGGGGGCTGATACGCAGTATTTT.

This clonotype has at least ten counts. The gene calls are TRBV12-3 or TRBV12-4 and TRBJ2-5; TRBD2 aligns across 10 bases. The CDR3 is 16 residues long. V dropped 5 bases and J dropped 1; count of bases not matched to a gene: 7. The CDR3 protein is CASSPNSGGRQETQYF. The CDR3 region has the DNA TGTGCCAGCAGTCCTAATAGCGGGGGGCGCCAAGAGACCCAGTACTTC.

The gene calls are TRBV7-2 and TRBJ2-7; possible D gene TRBD1, 6 bases. The V gene's germline CDR1 is SGHTA and CDR2 FQGNSA. This CDR3 is 15 amino acids long. V shed 1 base and J shed 5 bases, with 15 bases lying between them. The CDR3 loop is CASSLEATGAHEQYF. As DNA, the CDR3 is TGTGCCAGCAGCTTAGAAGCGACAGGTGCCCACGAGCAGTACTTC.

About this clonotype: Relative to the germline gene, one junction end is altered; a read error may explain this. The chain joins TRBV6-2 or TRBV6-3 to TRBJ2-7; 9 bases are a match to TRBD1. This CDR3 region has 14 residues. Germline lookup yields CDR1 MNHEY and CDR2 SVGEGT. For the CDR3, the DNA is TGTACCAGCAGTTCCGGACAGGGGCCCCACGAGCAGTACTTC. It specifies CTSSSGQGPHEQYF.

The CDR3 region is CASSVGLAGDPSTDTQYF. CDR3 sequence (DNA): TGTGCCAGCAGCGTAGGACTAGCGGGGGATCCTAGCACAGATACGCAGTATTTT. The V call is TRBV9, the J call TRBJ2-3, with TRBD2 matching 12 bases. Trimming removed 0 bases from V and 0 bases from J; junction bases left unmatched: 5. From germline, CDR1 is SGDLS and CDR2 YYNGEE. This CDR3 spans 18 amino acids.

The CDR3 DNA follows: TGTGCCAGCAGCTTAAATCAGCCAAGATCGTACAATGAGCAGTACTTC. Its protein is CASSLNQPRSYNEQYF. The chain carries TRBV5-6 and TRBJ2-5, with D hard to call. In germline, CDR1 is SGHDT, CDR2 YYEEEE. CDR3 size: 16 residues. The V end lost 2 bases, the J end lost 11 bases, and 25 bases lay between the germline ends.

This clonotype has a handful of counts. The chain uses TRBV9 and TRBJ1-6; possible D gene TRBD1, 5 bases. Germline V gene sequence: CDR1 SGDLS, CDR2 YYNGEE. This CDR3 spans 17 amino acids. V was pared by 4 bases and J by 3 bases, with 17 bases between. The DNA for the CDR3 is TGTGCCAGCAGCCCACAGTACGAGGGGATCTATAATTCACCCCTCCACTTT. Amino acid sequence: CASSPQYEGIYNSPLHF.

V is TRBV20-1 and J is TRBJ2-7, with 15 bases identical to TRBD2. Germline V lookup: CDR1 DFQATT, CDR2 SNEGSKA (reference sequence). The V gene end was trimmed by 3 bases and the J gene end by 2 bases; junction bases not matched to a gene: 5. CDR3 length: 16 residues. The CDR3 protein is CSASGTSGGITYEQYF. The CDR3 DNA follows: TGCAGTGCTAGTGGGACTAGCGGGGGGATTACCTACGAGCAGTACTTC.

This chain joins TRBV27 and TRBJ1-2, with 11 bases fitting TRBD1. The junction had 6 bases not matched to a gene; V was cut back by 0 bases and J by 9 bases. The CDR3 is 15 amino acids. Germline CDR1 is MNHEY and CDR2 is SMNVEV (reference sequence). The chain's CDR3 is CASSLSGTGGFRYTF. CDR3 DNA: TGTGCCAGCAGTTTATCGGGGACAGGGGGTTTTCGCTACACCTTC.

This chain joins TRBV20-1 and TRBJ1-2; 7 bases align to TRBD1. Trimming removed 1 base from V and 13 bases from J; junction bases left unmatched: 6. Germline CDR1 reads DFQATT; CDR2 reads SNEGSKA (reference sequence). The CDR3 covers 11 residues. In nucleotides, the CDR3 is TGCAGTGCTAGAGTAAACCCAGGGGGCACCTTC. This gives the protein CSARVNPGGTF.

This clonotype has a handful of counts. The chain has TRBV20-1 and TRBJ1-4; D is uncertain. CDR1 and CDR2 (germline): DFQATT, SNEGSKA (reference sequence). The CDR3 extends over 13 amino acids. The ends were cut back, 3 bases at V and 0 bases at J, with 5 bases in the middle. CDR3 nucleotides: TGCAGTGCTAGCCAGCCAACTAATGAAAAACTGTTTTTT. Amino acids: CSASQPTNEKLFF.

This clonotype was seen a handful of times. The rearrangement links TRBV29-1 to TRBJ2-2; 9 bases line up with TRBD2. V lost 4 bases and J lost 7; bases outside the gene matches: 7. This CDR3 has 14 amino acids. The germline V gene encodes CDR1 SQVTM and CDR2 ANQGSEA. Written as DNA, the CDR3 is TGCAGCGTTGGGCTAGCGGGGAGAGGCGGGGAGCTGTTTTTT. Encoded protein: CSVGLAGRGGELFF.

A few counts support this clonotype. J is TRBJ2-1 and V is TRBV4-3; 7 bases are shared with TRBD1. Germline loops: CDR1 LGHNA, CDR2 YSLEER. The CDR3 runs to 15 residues. Trimming cost V 2 bases and J 1 base; bases outside gene matches: 2. This chain's CDR3 is CASSQRTGSYNEQFF. CDR3 bases: TGCGCCAGCAGCCAAAGGACAGGATCCTACAATGAGCAGTTCTTC.

This clonotype was found a few times. The J gene is TRBJ2-3, the V gene TRBV20-1; possibly TRBD2 for D (6 bases). This CDR3 is built from 11 residues. V gave up 0 bases and J gave up 10 bases, with 8 bases separating them. Germline CDR1 reads DFQATT; CDR2 reads SNEGSKA (reference sequence). CDR3: CSARETGAQYF. DNA for the CDR3: TGCAGTGCTAGAGAGACGGGAGCGCAGTATTTT.

The chain links TRBV6-5 to TRBJ2-1; 7 positions match TRBD2. The V segment lost 4 bases and the J segment 5 bases; nucleotides outside the gene matches: 8. The CDR3 loop spans 15 amino acids. The germline gives CDR1 MNHEY, CDR2 SVGAGI. CDR3 protein: CASSSGLRMHNEQFF. The CDR3 DNA reads TGTGCCAGCAGTTCGGGACTAAGGATGCACAATGAGCAGTTCTTC.

V gene TRBV19 combines with J gene TRBJ1-2; 7 bases are shared with TRBD1. Trimming cost V 7 bases and J 3 bases; bases outside gene matches: 5. This CDR3 comprises 13 residues. Germline V gives CDR1 LNHDA, CDR2 SQIVND (reference sequence). The CDR3 DNA reads as TGTGCCAGTACAAACAGGGGATACTATGGCTACACCTTC. This translates into CASTNRGYYGYTF. The full variable domain, in which reference TRBV19 and TRBJ1-2 provide the parts outside the CDR3, is DGGITQSPKYLFRKEGQNVTLSCEQNLNHDAMYWYRQDPGQGLRLIYYSQIVNDFQKGDIAEGYSVSREKKESFPLTVTSAQKNPTAFYLCASTNRGYYGYTFGSGTRLTVV.

This clonotype was seen a handful of times. The V call is TRBV29-1, the J call TRBJ1-2; D is unresolved. The CDR3 loop spans 13 amino acids. Trimming took off 0 bases at V and 8 bases at J, with 13 bases between the two ends. CDR1 and CDR2 (germline): SQVTM, ANQGSEA. The CDR3 region has the DNA TGCAGCGTTGAAGAAAGAAGGGTTCAGGGCTACACCTTC. Translation: CSVEERRVQGYTF.

In this sample, this clonotype turned up many times. The J gene is TRBJ2-5, the V gene TRBV13; no definite D call. The CDR3 totals 16 residues. Germline-derived CDR1 and CDR2 are PRHDT and FYEKMQ (reference sequence). V lost 1 base and J 2 bases, leaving 14 bases between the germline ends. The CDR3 region is CASSLDGLVSQETQYF. In DNA, the CDR3 is TGTGCCAGCAGCTTAGACGGGTTGGTCAGTCAAGAGACCCAGTACTTC.

There are many counts of this clonotype. CDR3 nucleotide sequence: TGTGCCAGCAGCCAGCCGTACAATGAGCAGTTCTTC. Its protein is CASSQPYNEQFF. V usage is TRBV12-3 or TRBV12-4 and J usage is TRBJ2-1, with D unresolved. The V end was cut by 6 bases, the J end by 4 bases, with 7 bases between. The CDR3 has 12 residues.

The rearrangement uses TRBV20-1 and TRBJ2-3; a weak D match, TRBD1 (5 bases). Trimming pared 6 bases from V and 4 bases from J, leaving 8 bases between. The CDR3 spans 11 residues. The germline gives CDR1 DFQATT, CDR2 SNEGSKA (reference sequence). The CDR3 nucleotides are TGCAGTGCCAGGGTGTCAGATACGCAGTATTTT. As protein: CSARVSDTQYF.